This T cell receptor (beta chain) is drawn from a study of CD8 T cells in Susac syndrome (dated by TCRdb to about 2019). The study in broad terms: The study used repertoire sequencing to test whether antigen drove CD8+ T cell activation and differentiation in Susac syndrome. The study compared CD8+ T cell repertoire clonality among roughly 12 healthy donors, around 14 Susac syndrome patients and 15 or so multiple sclerosis patients. Study-level results and caveats: The study acknowledged that relatively few individuals were included in the TCR sequencing and HLA analysis.

High-throughput TCR beta sequencing profiled peripheral blood CD8+ and CD4+ T cells from healthy donors, Susac syndrome patients and multiple sclerosis patients. The multiple sclerosis controls were treatment-naive patients whose relapsing-remitting disease, either stable or active, fulfilled the revised McDonald criteria. Bulk CD8+ and CD4+ T cells were purified magnetically by negative isolation, whereas CD8+ TEMRA cells were enriched by FACS. Blood was drawn into EDTA tubes, processed within 24 hours, and PBMCs were isolated by density gradient centrifugation. PBMCs intended for TCR sequencing were cryopreserved in liquid nitrogen and were subsequently thawed in a 37 degrees C water bath. Purity of sorted or isolated CD4+, CD8+ and CD8+ TEMRA cells was at least 90%. Note on this clonotype: The antigen this receptor binds is unknown. Base-call qualities are not available, and no considerably larger clone is one nucleotide away.

RNA was extracted using the RNeasy kit, and roughly 0.5 to 1 ug of the RNA was reverse transcribed with random hexamers. TCR beta CDR3 regions were amplified with the immunoSEQ multiplex PCR assay covering 54 Vbeta and 13 Jbeta segments. To correct PCR amplification bias, a synthetic template baseline was used for both primer optimization and computational correction. The authors' pipeline ran thus. Only productive sequences were kept, with reads annotated to V, D and J genes according to IMGT and analyzed in immunoSEQ Analyzer. Clonality was calculated as one minus the Shannon entropy normalized by log2 of the number of productive unique sequences. Public and private clones were assessed among the 100 most prevalent clones of each patient and control. A clone was defined as Susac-specific if it was absent from the healthy and MS cohorts, from about 1,100 published viral clones and from other ImmuneACCESS disease sequences. The public reads were reprocessed in TCRdb via fastp at Q25 and MiXCR, keeping in-frame beta chains. Every CDR3 protein is listed once, alongside the most common genes and DNA of its rows. In this record, the V and J calls reflect TCRdb's handling and not the investigators' own analysis. The sample table contains fewer than 350,000 distinct CDR3 sequences; only one count was recorded for 89% of them. The ten largest clones take up around 0.18% of the sample.

The CDR3 contains 19 residues, cysteine and phenylalanine counted. The CDR3 DNA has 57 bases and is translated from base 1. The germline V end is reduced by 4 bases and the J end by 8 bases; junction bases left unmatched: 22. CDR1 and CDR2 (SGHKS, YYEKEE) derive from the germline V gene (reference sequence). The chain couples TRBV5-5 to TRBJ2-3, with TRBD2 identical over 10 junction bases. Sequenced sample: CD8+ T cells from PBMCs. This TCR came from a human donor with multiple sclerosis. The DNA reads TGTGCCAGCAGCCCTCTATATACTTGGACTAGCGGACTGGGAGGTACGCAGTATTTT. The encoded protein is CASSPLYTWTSGLGGTQYF.